These T cell receptor beta chains were read from a single sample in a study of OX40 agonist ivuxolimab in advanced cancers. The protocol was immunoSEQ multiplex PCR, while the TCRdb copy is restricted to in-frame clones and leaves out a portion. This sample carries roughly 76,000 clones, 70% to 90% of them seen once, and the ten largest clones take 5% to 7%. Sequencing was performed on CD4+ or CD8+ T cells sorted from blood, taken in a trial of the OX40 agonist ivuxolimab. Receptor source: an adult with an advanced solid tumor such as melanoma, head and neck, liver or kidney cancer. The conserved cysteine and the conserved F or W are not part of the CDR3 here.

j_call cdr3_length v_call cdr3_aa
TRBJ2-1 9 TRBV10-3 AISDYNEQF
TRBJ1-3 13 TRBV7-2 ASSPKTREGNTIY
TRBJ2-3 14 TRBV18 ASSPGQGPSTDTQY
TRBJ2-7 13 TRBV21-1 ASSFHLRDTYEQY
TRBJ2-7 12 TRBV27 ASSLSGVSYEQY
TRBJ2-7 12 TRBV19 ASSIGQGAREQY
TRBJ2-6 13 TRBV7-2 ASSGPSSGANVLT
TRBJ2-1 13 TRBV4-1 ASSLLDRGGNEQF
TRBJ1-1 12 TRBV7-6 ASSLGVGDTEAF
TRBJ1-2 13 TRBV12-5 ASGLPLGVNYGYT
TRBJ2-7 11 TRBV5-6 ASSGRTVYEQY
TRBJ2-1 12 TRBV7-8 ASSLFTAGNEQF
TRBJ2-7 11 TRBV10-3 AISEQLASEQY
TRBJ1-2 12 TRBV4-3 ASSQDQGRNGYT
TRBJ1-5 12 TRBV6-5 ASSNRGANQPQH
TRBJ2-7 13 TRBV6-6 ASSYTLTGGGEQY
TRBJ2-5 9 TRBV7-7 ASSSERWQY
TRBJ2-7 11 TRBV6-5 ASSGGMELEQY
TRBJ1-2 12 TRBV18 ASSRSEGNYGYT
TRBJ2-2 15 TRBV5-1 ASSLEWLAGDTGELF
TRBJ2-1 11 TRBV2 ASSRDRGGEQF
TRBJ2-7 11 TRBV7-9 ASSLQGDYEQY
TRBJ2-6 15 TRBV9 ASSSPTGVSGANVLT
TRBJ1-2 13 TRBV6-1 ASKSGHASFYGYT
TRBJ1-2 12 TRBV6-1 ASSADSPSYGYT
TRBJ2-5 9 TRBV19 ASSSGRTQY
TRBJ2-3 12 TRBV5-1 ASSIPAGTDTQY
TRBJ2-1 14 TRBV7-3 ASSYTGTSGYNEQF
TRBJ2-5 13 TRBV2 ATAGPGLGTREQY
TRBJ2-3 13 TRBV7-2 ASSLKARNTDTQY
TRBJ2-7 12 TRBV2 ASSVTLSSYEQY
TRBJ1-2 13 TRBV5-6 ASSLVQDTNYGYT
NA 8 TRBV11-2 ASSLAEQY
TRBJ1-4 13 TRBV6-5 ASTGKGARGEKLF
TRBJ1-1 12 TRBV5-1 AGRRDPTGTEAF
TRBJ1-3 12 TRBV4-2 ASSRQSSGNTIY
TRBJ2-7 11 TRBV11-2 ASCRIASYEQY
TRBJ2-1 13 TRBV9 ASSPRTSERNEQF